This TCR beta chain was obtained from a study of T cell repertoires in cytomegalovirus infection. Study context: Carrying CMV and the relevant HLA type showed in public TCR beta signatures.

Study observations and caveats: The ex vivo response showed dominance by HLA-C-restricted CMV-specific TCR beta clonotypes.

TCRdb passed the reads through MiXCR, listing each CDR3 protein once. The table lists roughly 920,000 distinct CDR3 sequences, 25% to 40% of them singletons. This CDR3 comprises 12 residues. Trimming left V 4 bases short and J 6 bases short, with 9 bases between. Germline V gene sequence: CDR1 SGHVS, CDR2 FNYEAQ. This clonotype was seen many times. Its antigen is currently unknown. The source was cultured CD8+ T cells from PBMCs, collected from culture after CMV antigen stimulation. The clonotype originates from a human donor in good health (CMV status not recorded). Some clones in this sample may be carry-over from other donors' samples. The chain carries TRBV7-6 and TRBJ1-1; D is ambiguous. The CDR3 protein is CASSYPIPEAFF. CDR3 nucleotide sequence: TGTGCCAGCAGCTACCCTATCCCTGAAGCTTTCTTT.